The clone carrying this T cell receptor beta chain was recorded only once. Its target is unknown. The sample originates from a study of shared clonotypes between healthy human individuals. Study-wide results and caveats: Genetic and exposure-history diversity was limited by the small donor number. Naive subsets generally had larger estimated richness than memory subsets.

Libraries were prepared by immunoSEQ multiplex PCR; TCRdb keeps only in-frame clonotypes and omits some of them. Counted here are hundreds of thousands of clones, approximately 96% occurring once; the ten biggest clones make up about 0.11%. Naive CD8 cells were CD45RO-negative, positively selected for CCR7, excluding terminally differentiated effector memory CD45RA+ cells. There were no recent acute infections or vaccinations among the donors, who were healthy HIV-negative adults. The V end lost 6 bases, the J end lost 2 bases, and 17 bases lay between the germline ends. Germline values: CDR1 MNHNS, CDR2 SASEGT. The CDR3 has 15 amino acids.

The TCR comes from a woman in her twenties or thirties in good health. Sequences were obtained from naive CD8+ T cells sorted from blood. V gene TRBV6-1 combines with J gene TRBJ2-7; D unclear. The CDR3 coding sequence is TGTGCCAGCAGCGCTGACGGATTTAGTACCTACGAGCAGTACTTC. Its translation: CASSADGFSTYEQYF.